What follows describes a single T cell receptor (beta chain). The PCR ran on 60 Vbeta and 13 Jbeta primers. This table comes from immunoSEQ multiplex PCR, and its TCRdb copy is limited to in-frame clones, with some not included. The sample carries 60,000 to 85,000 clones, around 66% recorded once. The record originates from a study of cytomegalovirus exposure and HLA in healthy donors. About the research overall: In a previous analysis, 120 million or so unique TCR beta sequences were found from 150 million to 200 million T cells.

V lost 0 bases and J lost 2; bases outside the gene matches: 8. Germline V gives CDR1 SGHTS, CDR2 YDEGEE. The CDR3 covers 18 residues. What was sequenced was PBMCs. The TCR was taken from a man between 60 and 75 years old in good health and CMV-seropositive. The chain joins TRBV5-8 to TRBJ2-1, with TRBD2 identical over 10 bases. The chain's CDR3 is CASSLVAGGPLTYNEQFF. The CDR3 DNA reads TGTGCCAGCAGCTTGGTAGCGGGAGGCCCTCTAACCTACAATGAGCAGTTCTTC.